The subject of this entry is one T cell receptor beta chain. Its matching antigen is unknown. This PCR relied on a set of 60 Vbeta primers and 13 Jbeta primers. The repertoire was sequenced with immunoSEQ multiplex PCR; TCRdb's copy has only in-frame clones and lacks some. The sample table sets out around 140,000 clones. CDR1 and CDR2 (germline): SGHTA, FQGNSA. The ends lost 5 bases at V and 2 bases at J; junction bases unmatched: 13. The CDR3 loop spans 17 amino acids. The sample belongs to a study of cytomegalovirus exposure and HLA in healthy donors. The overall study: Early release data held 75 million to 90 million unique TCRs from HLA-typed donors. General study points: Versus the approximately 700-donor mean, an Asian-associated ancestry cluster reportedly showed fewer N-insertions in a later analysis. A later analysis by the authors found several of the most significant clusters apparently linked to common viral pathogens.

This clonotype was sampled from a woman in her late teens or twenties in good health and CMV-seronegative. The sample consisted of PBMCs. V usage is TRBV7-2 and J usage is TRBJ2-3; 7 positions match TRBD2. For the CDR3, the DNA is TGTGCCAGCAGCGATAGCGGGCGGCCCCCCCCCACAGATACGCAGTATTTT. This translates into CASSDSGRPPPTDTQYF.